The 19 T cell receptor beta chains below all came from one sample that was sequenced in a study of blood T cell repertoires in COVID-19. Here immunoSEQ multiplex PCR was the method, and the copy in TCRdb shows in-frame clones only, minus some. The sample lists some 120,000 clones, about 70% occurring once. The sequenced sample consisted of peripheral blood. Source of these receptors: a woman aged 65 to 85 with acute or convalescent COVID-19.

This chain uses TRBV5-4 with TRBJ2-3; D uncertain. Trimming removed 4 bases from V and 0 bases from J, with 6 bases in between. CDR1 SGHNT and CDR2 YYREEE come from the germline V gene (reference sequence). The CDR3 has 13 amino acids. CDR3 DNA sequence: TGTGCCAGCAGCATCCCTAGCACAGATACGCAGTATTTT. Its protein is CASSIPSTDTQYF.

The gene calls are TRBV7-2 and TRBJ1-6; D uncertain. The CDR3 length is 15 residues. Germline loops: CDR1 SGHTA, CDR2 FQGNSA. The V gene lost 2 bases and the J gene lost 6 bases, with 11 bases spanning the gap. The CDR3: CASSLTRQPNSPLHF. CDR3 DNA: TGTGCCAGCAGCTTAACGAGGCAGCCTAATTCACCCCTCCACTTT.

A few counts support this clone. V and J are TRBV28 and TRBJ1-2; D is ambiguous. This CDR3 is 16 amino acids long. CDR1 and CDR2 (germline): MDHEN, SYDVKM. The V end was cut by 9 bases, the J end by 6 bases, with 26 bases between. CDR3 loop: CASLAPTHDFINGYTF. Here the CDR3 DNA reads TGTGCCAGTTTGGCGCCCACGCACGACTTTATAAATGGCTACACCTTC.

The J gene is TRBJ2-7, the V gene TRBV28; 9 bases fit TRBD2. Germline trimming cut 2 bases from V and 2 bases from J; bases unmatched to any gene: 4. The germline V gene encodes CDR1 MDHEN and CDR2 SYDVKM. This CDR3 is built from 15 residues. The CDR3 coding sequence is TGTGCCAGCAGTTTAGGGGTAGCGGGAGCCTACGAGCAGTACTTC. The encoded protein is CASSLGVAGAYEQYF.

V and J are TRBV18 and TRBJ2-5; 7 bases are shared with TRBD2. The CDR3 totals 16 residues. The germline V gene encodes CDR1 KGHSH and CDR2 LQKENI. J gave up 5 bases and V 4 bases, and 13 bases lay outside the gene matches. The DNA for the CDR3 is TGTGCCAGCTCACTAGAAAGCGGGACGCAATTTGAGACCCAGTACTTC. It is translated as CASSLESGTQFETQYF.

The genes are TRBV28 and TRBJ2-3; no firm D call. Trimming removed 6 bases from V and 2 bases from J, with 6 bases in between. Germline V lookup: CDR1 MDHEN, CDR2 SYDVKM. This CDR3 spans 12 amino acids. The CDR3 DNA reads as TGTGCCAGCAGCAAAATCACAGATACGCAGTATTTT. Encoded protein: CASSKITDTQYF.

A single count supports this clone. The chain links TRBV10-3 to TRBJ1-6; 7 nucleotides align to TRBD1. This CDR3 has 14 amino acids. Looked up from germline, CDR1 is ENHRY and CDR2 is SYGVKD. The trim removed 4 bases at V and 5 bases at J, leaving 2 bases unmatched. The CDR3 DNA follows: TGTGCCATCAGTGGGGACAGCAATAATTCACCCCTCCACTTT. Its protein product is CAISGDSNNSPLHF.

The chain is built from TRBV11-3 and TRBJ2-2; D not resolved. This CDR3 is 11 amino acids long. Germline CDR1 reads SGHNT; CDR2 reads YENEEA. Trimming took off 6 bases at V and 8 bases at J, with 7 bases between the two ends. The CDR3 loop is CASSSQGELFF. The CDR3 DNA sequence: TGTGCCAGCAGTTCCCAGGGGGAGCTGTTTTTT.

The chain has TRBV15 and TRBJ1-2; D remains unclear. The CDR3 sequence is 12 residues long. In germline, CDR1 is LNHNV, CDR2 YYDKDF (reference sequence). V lost 2 bases and J 4 bases, leaving 5 bases between the germline ends. As DNA, the CDR3 is TGTGCCACCAGCAGACCAGGCTATGGCTACACCTTC. This gives the protein CATSRPGYGYTF.

The chain uses TRBV14 and TRBJ2-7; a weak D match, TRBD1 (5 bases). Trimming took off 0 bases at V and 10 bases at J, with 13 bases between the two ends. Germline loops: CDR1 SGHDN, CDR2 FVKESK. The CDR3 extends over 13 amino acids. The CDR3 is CASSQDWSGKQYF. The CDR3 DNA reads TGTGCCAGCAGCCAAGATTGGTCAGGGAAACAGTACTTC. The full variable domain, in which reference TRBV14 and TRBJ2-7 provide the parts outside the CDR3, is EAGVTQFPSHSVIEKGQTVTLRCDPISGHDNLYWYRRVMGKEIKFLLHFVKESKQDESGMPNNRFLAERTGGTYSTLKVQPAELEDSGVYFCASSQDWSGKQYFGPGTRLTVT.

This clone was picked up a small number of times. The chain uses TRBV4-2 and TRBJ1-1; 7 bases agree with TRBD1. V dropped 4 bases and J dropped 0; count of bases not matched to a gene: 2. The CDR3 totals 14 residues. Germline CDR1 is LGHNA and CDR2 is YNFKEQ. The CDR3 is CASSPGQLNTEAFF. In nucleotides, the CDR3 is TGTGCCAGCAGCCCGGGACAGTTGAACACTGAAGCTTTCTTT.

The chain joins TRBV19 to TRBJ2-1, with 10 bases fitting TRBD2. Germline CDR1 LNHDA, CDR2 SQIVND (reference sequence). The trim removed 3 bases at V and 0 bases at J, leaving 8 bases unmatched. This CDR3 has 18 residues. CDR3 sequence: CASSIERLAGASYNEQFF. In nucleotides, the CDR3 is TGTGCCAGTAGTATCGAGAGGCTAGCGGGGGCCTCCTACAATGAGCAGTTCTTC.

This chain connects TRBV19 to TRBJ2-2; 12 bases fit TRBD2. Looked up from germline, CDR1 is LNHDA and CDR2 is SQIVND (reference sequence). Trimming cost V 5 bases and J 5 bases; bases outside gene matches: 9. The CDR3 is 17 residues long. The CDR3, as DNA: TGTGCCAGTAGTGTCCTAGCGGGAGGGCCGAGGACCGGGGAGCTGTTTTTT. Its translation is CASSVLAGGPRTGELFF.

By frequency in the sample, this clone is medium-sized. The chain has TRBV5-6 and TRBJ2-7, with 10 bases that match TRBD1. The J segment lost 9 bases and the V segment lost 3 bases, leaving 6 bases of the junction unmatched. The germline V gene encodes CDR1 SGHDT and CDR2 YYEEEE. The CDR3 consists of 13 residues. The CDR3 sequence is CASSSGGQGVQYF. In nucleotides, the CDR3 is TGTGCCAGCAGCTCGGGAGGACAGGGGGTGCAGTACTTC.

The chain couples TRBV12-3 or TRBV12-4 to TRBJ1-6; the match to TRBD1 covers 8 bases. Germline trimming cut 10 bases from V and 6 bases from J; bases unmatched to any gene: 2. This CDR3 is built from 12 residues. For the CDR3, the DNA is TGTGCCACTACAGGGGGTAATTCACCCCTCCACTTT. Translated, it gives CATTGGNSPLHF.

The chain employs TRBV5-5 and TRBJ1-2, with D possibly TRBD1 on 5 matching bases. Germline V gene lookup returns CDR1 SGHKS and CDR2 YYEKEE (reference sequence). V was shortened by 0 bases and J by 8 bases, with 14 bases between the two germline ends. CDR3 length: 14 residues. The CDR3 reads CASSLGGRSRGYTF. In nucleotides, the CDR3 is TGTGCCAGCAGCTTGGGGGGCAGATCTAGGGGCTACACCTTC.

The chain has TRBV6-2 or TRBV6-3 and TRBJ1-4; possible D gene TRBD1, 5 bases. Germline CDR1 reads MNHEY; CDR2 reads SVGEGT. Trimming removed 0 bases at V and 3 bases at J, with 17 bases between. The CDR3 spans 18 residues. The CDR3: CASSYSTHWGGPNEKLFF. Written as DNA, the CDR3 is TGTGCCAGCAGTTACTCGACGCATTGGGGCGGTCCTAATGAAAAACTGTTTTTT.

The CDR3 DNA is TGCGCCAGCAGCCAAGATCTGGGGGCTGCAACTAATGAAAAACTGTTTTTT. Protein: CASSQDLGAATNEKLFF. This rearrangement joins TRBV4-1 to TRBJ1-4; a possible D gene is TRBD1 (6 bases). Trimming removed 0 bases at V and 0 bases at J, with 11 bases between. CDR1 is MGHRA and CDR2 is YSYEKL in the germline V gene. The CDR3 length is 17 residues.

The genes are TRBV5-4 and TRBJ2-6; 7 positions agree with TRBD1. V shed 2 bases and J 0 bases; nucleotides not matched to a gene: 8. The germline gives CDR1 SGHNT, CDR2 YYREEE (reference sequence). The CDR3 runs 18 residues. The CDR3 DNA sequence: TGTGCCAGCAGCTTATCGGGACAGTCAATCTCTGGGGCCAACGTCCTGACTTTC. This sequence encodes CASSLSGQSISGANVLTF.